This T cell receptor beta chain is drawn from a study of blood T cells in healthy people across ages. Across the whole study: About one barcoded beta molecule per two T cells was captured by template switching.

PCR was performed a second time for roughly 6 to 12 cycles using a sample-barcoded 5' primer and a J-beta primer mix. TCRdb reprocessed the 5' RACE reads via MiXCR and lists one record per CDR3 protein. The sample consists of 1.5 million to 2 million distinct CDR3 sequences, 49% of them appearing once. On this clonotype: The antigen remains undetermined.

Looked up from germline, CDR1 is MNHEY and CDR2 is SVGAGI. CDR3 length equals 15 residues. Between the trimmed V and J ends, which lost 3 bases and 2 bases, there was a span of 11 bases. Study-level points and caveats: Both naive CD4+ cell counts and diversity were greater in long-lived donors than in aged donors.

The V and J genes are TRBV6-5 and TRBJ2-1; D gene unclear. Specimen: blood. The receptor comes from a woman in her 40s in good health. This CDR3 reads CASSYKGYAYNEQFF. In nucleotides, the CDR3 is TGTGCCAGCAGTTATAAAGGTTACGCCTACAATGAGCAGTTCTTC.